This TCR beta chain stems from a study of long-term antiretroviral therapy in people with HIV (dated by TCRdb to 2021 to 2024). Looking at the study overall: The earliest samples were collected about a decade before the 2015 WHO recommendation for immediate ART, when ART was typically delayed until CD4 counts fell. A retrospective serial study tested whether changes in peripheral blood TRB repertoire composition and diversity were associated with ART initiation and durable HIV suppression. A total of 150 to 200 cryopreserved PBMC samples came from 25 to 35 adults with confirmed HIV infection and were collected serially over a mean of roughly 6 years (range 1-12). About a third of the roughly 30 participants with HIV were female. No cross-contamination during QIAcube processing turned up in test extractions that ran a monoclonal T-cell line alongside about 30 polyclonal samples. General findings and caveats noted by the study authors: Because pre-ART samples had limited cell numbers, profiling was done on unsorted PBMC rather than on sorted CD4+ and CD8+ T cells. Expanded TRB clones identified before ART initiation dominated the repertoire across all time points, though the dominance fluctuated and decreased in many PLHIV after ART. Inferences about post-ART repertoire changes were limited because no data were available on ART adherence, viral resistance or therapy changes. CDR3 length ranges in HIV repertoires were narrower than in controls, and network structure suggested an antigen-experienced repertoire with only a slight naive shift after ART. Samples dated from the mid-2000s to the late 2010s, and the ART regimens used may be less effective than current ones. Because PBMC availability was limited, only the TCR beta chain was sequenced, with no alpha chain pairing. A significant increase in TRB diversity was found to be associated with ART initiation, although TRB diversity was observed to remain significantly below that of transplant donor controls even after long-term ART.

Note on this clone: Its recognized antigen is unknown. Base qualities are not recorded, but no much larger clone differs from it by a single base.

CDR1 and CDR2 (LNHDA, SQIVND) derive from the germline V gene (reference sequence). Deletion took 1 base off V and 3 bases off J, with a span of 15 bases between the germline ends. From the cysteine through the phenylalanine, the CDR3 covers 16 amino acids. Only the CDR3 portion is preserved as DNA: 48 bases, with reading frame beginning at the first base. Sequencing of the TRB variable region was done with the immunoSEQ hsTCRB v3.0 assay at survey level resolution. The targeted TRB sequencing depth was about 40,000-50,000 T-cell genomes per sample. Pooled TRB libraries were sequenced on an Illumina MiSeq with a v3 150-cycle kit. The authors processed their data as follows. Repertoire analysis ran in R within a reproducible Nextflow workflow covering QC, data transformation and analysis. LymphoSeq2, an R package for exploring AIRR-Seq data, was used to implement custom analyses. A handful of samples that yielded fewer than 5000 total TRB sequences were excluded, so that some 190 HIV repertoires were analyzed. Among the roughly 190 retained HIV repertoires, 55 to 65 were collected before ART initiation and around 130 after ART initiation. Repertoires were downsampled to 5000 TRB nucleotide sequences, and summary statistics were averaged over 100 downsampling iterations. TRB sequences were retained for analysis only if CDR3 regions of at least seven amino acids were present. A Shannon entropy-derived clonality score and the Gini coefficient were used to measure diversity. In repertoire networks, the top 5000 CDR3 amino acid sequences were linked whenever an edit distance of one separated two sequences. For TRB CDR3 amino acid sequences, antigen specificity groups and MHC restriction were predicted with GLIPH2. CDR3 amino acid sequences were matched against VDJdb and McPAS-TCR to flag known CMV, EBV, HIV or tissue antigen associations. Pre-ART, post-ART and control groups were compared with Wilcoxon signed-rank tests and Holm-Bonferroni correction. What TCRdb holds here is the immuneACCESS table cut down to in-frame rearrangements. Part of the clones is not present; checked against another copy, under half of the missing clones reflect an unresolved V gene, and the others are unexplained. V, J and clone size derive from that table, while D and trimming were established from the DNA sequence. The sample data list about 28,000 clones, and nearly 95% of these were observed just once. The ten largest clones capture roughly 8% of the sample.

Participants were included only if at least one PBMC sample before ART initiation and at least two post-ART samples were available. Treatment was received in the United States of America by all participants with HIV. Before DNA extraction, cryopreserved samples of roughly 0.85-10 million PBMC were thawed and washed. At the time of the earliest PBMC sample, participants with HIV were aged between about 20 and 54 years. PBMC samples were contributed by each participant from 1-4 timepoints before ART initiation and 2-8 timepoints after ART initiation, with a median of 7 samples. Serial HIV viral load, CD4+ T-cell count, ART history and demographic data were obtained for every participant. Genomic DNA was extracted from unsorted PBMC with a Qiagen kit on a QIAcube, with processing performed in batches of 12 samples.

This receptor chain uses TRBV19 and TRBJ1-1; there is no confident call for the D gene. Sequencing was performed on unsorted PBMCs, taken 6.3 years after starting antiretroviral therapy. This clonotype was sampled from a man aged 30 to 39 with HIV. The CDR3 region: CASSIVPAGLDTEAFF. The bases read TGTGCCAGTAGTATAGTCCCAGCAGGCTTGGACACTGAAGCTTTCTTT.